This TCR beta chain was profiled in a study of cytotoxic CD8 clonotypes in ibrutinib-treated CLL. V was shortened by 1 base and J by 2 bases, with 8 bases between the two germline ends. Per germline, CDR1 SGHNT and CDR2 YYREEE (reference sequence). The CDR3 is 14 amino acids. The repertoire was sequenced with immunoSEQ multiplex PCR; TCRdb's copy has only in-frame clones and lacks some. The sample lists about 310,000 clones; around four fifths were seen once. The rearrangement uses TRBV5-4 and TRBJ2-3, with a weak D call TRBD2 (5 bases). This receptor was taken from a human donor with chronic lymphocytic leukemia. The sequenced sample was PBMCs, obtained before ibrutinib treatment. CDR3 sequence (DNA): TGTGCCAGCAGCTTGAGGCGGGCCACAGATACGCAGTATTTT. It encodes CASSLRRATDTQYF.